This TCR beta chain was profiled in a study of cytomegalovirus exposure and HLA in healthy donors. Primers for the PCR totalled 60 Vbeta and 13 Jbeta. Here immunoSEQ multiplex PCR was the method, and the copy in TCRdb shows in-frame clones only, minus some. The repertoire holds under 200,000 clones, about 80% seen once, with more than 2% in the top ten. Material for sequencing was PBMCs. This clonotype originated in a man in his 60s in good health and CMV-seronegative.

The DNA for the CDR3 is TGCGCCAGCAGCTTGGATCCAGGGGGTTCCTACGAGCAGTACTTC. It specifies CASSLDPGGSYEQYF. The chain employs TRBV5-1 and TRBJ2-7; TRBD1 matches 7 bases. The CDR3 length is 15 residues. V shed 0 bases, J shed 1 base, and the junction held 4 bases outside the gene matches. From germline, CDR1 is SGHRS and CDR2 YFSETQ.